One sample yielded the 28 T cell receptor beta chains listed below, sequenced in a study of identical twins. TCRdb reprocessed the 5' RACE reads via MiXCR and lists one record per CDR3 protein. The sample shows about 530,000 distinct CDR3 sequences, 12% to 15% of them seen only once. These data are also associated with another study on yellow fever vaccine responses in identical twins.

What was sequenced was CD4+ T cells sorted from blood. Receptors were obtained from a woman aged 18 to 35 in good health.

The genes are TRBV27 and TRBJ2-2, with D maybe TRBD2 (6 bases). The germline V gene has CDR1 MNHEY and CDR2 SMNVEV (reference sequence). The length of the CDR3 is 14 residues. V was shortened by 7 bases and J by 4 bases, with 13 bases between the two germline ends. The CDR3 DNA sequence: TGTGCCAGCAAGCAGGGAGCGGGCACCGGGGAGCTGTTTTTT. Residues: CASKQGAGTGELFF.

This clonotype was observed at least ten times. The chain recombines TRBV29-1 with TRBJ2-2, with no clear D. V gave up 7 bases and J gave up 3 bases, with 9 bases separating them. The CDR3 runs to 12 residues. The germline CDR1 and CDR2 sequences are SQVTM and ANQGSEA. The CDR3 DNA is TGCAGCGCTGACACCTACACCGGGGAGCTGTTTTTT. As protein: CSADTYTGELFF.

The chain uses TRBV2 and TRBJ1-1, with no clear D. V lost 2 bases to trimming and J lost 0 bases, with 7 bases between them. The CDR3 sequence is 14 residues long. Germline loops: CDR1 SNHLY, CDR2 FYNNEI. The CDR3 protein is CASSETRVNTEAFF. In DNA form, the CDR3 reads TGTGCCAGCAGTGAAACCAGAGTGAACACTGAAGCTTTCTTT.

This clonotype was detected a few times. The genes are TRBV7-6 and TRBJ2-7; weak D call: TRBD2 (6 bases). Germline V gives CDR1 SGHVS, CDR2 FNYEAQ. Trimming pared 1 base from V and 2 bases from J, leaving 12 bases between. CDR3 length: 15 amino acids. The CDR3: CASSLEGGGTYEQYF. As DNA, the CDR3 is TGTGCCAGCAGCTTAGAGGGTGGCGGGACCTACGAGCAGTACTTC.

The sample holds a few counts of this clonotype. This chain links TRBV7-9 with TRBJ2-7; TRBD1 or TRBD2 may be the D gene (5 bases each). From germline, CDR1 is SEHNR and CDR2 FQNEAQ (reference sequence). The CDR3 sequence is 13 residues long. The V end lost 5 bases, the J end lost 2 bases, and 10 bases lay between the germline ends. CDR3 protein: CASSPTGPYEQYV. In DNA form, the CDR3 reads TGTGCCAGCAGCCCCACGGGGCCCTACGAGCAGTACGTC.

The chain is built from TRBV2 and TRBJ2-7; D gene uncertain. This CDR3 is built from 18 residues. Trimming left V 3 bases short and J 2 bases short, with 23 bases between. CDR1 SNHLY and CDR2 FYNNEI come from the germline V gene. The CDR3 nucleotides read TGTGCCAGCAGTGATGTGGGGTTTTACCTGTCTCAGACCTACGAGCAGTACTTC. Its translation: CASSDVGFYLSQTYEQYF.

The genes are TRBV6-1 and TRBJ2-1, with D hard to call. Germline values: CDR1 MNHNS, CDR2 SASEGT. The CDR3 covers 15 residues. Trimming took off 6 bases at V and 5 bases at J, with 17 bases between the two ends. Here the CDR3 reads CASRPDQTRNNEQFF. CDR3 DNA: TGTGCCAGCAGACCCGACCAGACCCGAAACAATGAGCAGTTCTTC.

The chain's CDR3 is CASKGLALAETQYF. CDR3 sequence (DNA): TGTGCCAGCAAAGGGCTAGCGCTTGCGGAGACCCAGTACTTC. J is TRBJ2-5 and V is TRBV6-1; D is perhaps TRBD2 (6 bases). Per the germline V gene, CDR1 is MNHNS and CDR2 is SASEGT. The CDR3 totals 14 residues. V lost 7 bases to trimming and J lost 5 bases, with 17 bases between them.

The J gene is TRBJ2-1, the V gene TRBV5-1; 8 bases match TRBD2. Trimming took 0 bases from V and 8 from J; bases not matched to a gene: 7. CDR1 is SGHRS, CDR2 YFSETQ, per germline. The CDR3 has 15 residues. CDR3 sequence reads: CASSLASGGHDEQFF. As DNA, the CDR3 is TGCGCCAGCAGCTTGGCGTCGGGGGGGCACGATGAGCAGTTCTTC.

This clonotype was detected a few times. This chain joins TRBV20-1 and TRBJ2-3, with 12 bases matching TRBD2. The CDR3 spans 18 residues. Germline V gives CDR1 DFQATT, CDR2 SNEGSKA (reference sequence). V lost 0 bases, J lost 0 bases, and 7 bases stayed unmatched. The CDR3 sequence is CSARDQGLAGSSTDTQYF. The CDR3 DNA reads as TGCAGTGCTAGAGATCAGGGACTAGCGGGCTCTAGCACAGATACGCAGTATTTT.

The chain has TRBV11-2 and TRBJ2-3; TRBD2 aligns across 10 bases. Germline trimming cut 5 bases from V and 4 bases from J; bases unmatched to any gene: 15. The CDR3 has 18 amino acids. The V gene's germline CDR1 is SGHAT and CDR2 FQNNGV. The CDR3 nucleotides read TGTGCCAGCAGCACTCGTCGGGCTAGCGGGAGCCGCCCAGATACGCAGTATTTT. It specifies CASSTRRASGSRPDTQYF.

This clonotype was seen only a few times. This chain links TRBV27 with TRBJ1-5; D ambiguous. The length of the CDR3 is 15 residues. Trimming shortened V by 0 bases and J by 3 bases, and 9 bases separated the two germline ends. Germline V gene lookup returns CDR1 MNHEY and CDR2 SMNVEV (reference sequence). CDR3 sequence (DNA): TGTGCCAGCAGTTTATCGCTGGGGAACAATCAGCCCCAGCATTTT. Encoded protein: CASSLSLGNNQPQHF.

This clonotype was found a few times. The rearrangement links TRBV12-3 or TRBV12-4 to TRBJ2-3; TRBD2 is a possible D gene (5 bases). V shed 0 bases and J shed 2 bases, with 6 bases lying between them. CDR3 length: 14 residues. CDR3 sequence: CASSLAGDTDTQYF. The CDR3 DNA reads as TGTGCCAGCAGTTTAGCCGGGGACACAGATACGCAGTATTTT.

V and J are TRBV4-1 and TRBJ2-7; 9 nucleotides line up with TRBD2. V dropped 3 bases and J dropped 2; count of bases not matched to a gene: 14. In germline, CDR1 is MGHRA, CDR2 YSYEKL. The CDR3 runs 18 residues. The CDR3 DNA sequence: TGCGCCAGCAGCCAGGGTGAGCTAGCGGGATTGTTCCCCTACGAGCAGTACTTC. Amino acids: CASSQGELAGLFPYEQYF.

This clonotype was detected only a few times. V gene TRBV29-1 combines with J gene TRBJ2-1, with TRBD1 identical over 8 bases. Trimming at V came to 4 bases and at J to 12 bases, leaving 17 bases not matched to a gene. The germline V gene encodes CDR1 SQVTM and CDR2 ANQGSEA. The CDR3 is 15 residues long. The CDR3 region is CSVVGVQGARVGQFF. The CDR3 DNA is TGCAGCGTTGTGGGGGTCCAGGGGGCGAGGGTGGGGCAGTTCTTC.

This clonotype came up once. The chain joins TRBV20-1 to TRBJ2-7; 8 bases are shared with TRBD2. V lost 3 bases and J lost 7; bases outside the gene matches: 17. This CDR3 comprises 16 residues. The V gene's germline CDR1 is DFQATT and CDR2 SNEGSKA (reference sequence). Here the CDR3 reads CSASRTSGTFLGEQYF. The DNA for the CDR3 is TGCAGTGCTAGTCGAACTAGCGGAACTTTCTTGGGAGAGCAGTACTTC.

CDR3 loop: CASLGTASGSAEQYF. The CDR3, as DNA: TGTGCCAGCCTTGGGACGGCTAGCGGGAGTGCCGAGCAGTACTTC. The chain couples TRBV5-5 to TRBJ2-7; 10 positions match TRBD2. This CDR3 spans 15 amino acids. Germline V gene data show CDR1 as SGHKS and CDR2 as YYEKEE (reference sequence). Trimming removed 7 bases from V and 6 bases from J; junction bases left unmatched: 13.

This clonotype was counted between two and nine times. The chain carries TRBV3-1 and TRBJ2-1; 12 positions agree with TRBD2. V was clipped by 4 bases and J by 7 bases; unmatched bases: 8. This CDR3 contains 16 residues. The germline gives CDR1 LGHDT, CDR2 YNNKEL (reference sequence). CDR3 coding DNA: TGTGCCAGCAGCCTTCCGACTAGCGGGGGCGGGAATGAGCAGTTCTTC. Its protein product is CASSLPTSGGGNEQFF.

In this sample, this clonotype turned up a few times. The V gene is TRBV12-3 or TRBV12-4, the J gene TRBJ1-6; 7 bases are shared with TRBD1. The CDR3 loop spans 12 amino acids. V lost 5 bases, J lost 12 bases, and 4 bases stayed unmatched. CDR3 in DNA: TGTGCCAGCAGTCCCCGGGACAGACCCCTCCACTTT. Residues: CASSPRDRPLHF.

This clonotype was recorded a few times. V is TRBV7-8 and J is TRBJ2-1; TRBD2 aligns across 8 bases. V was clipped by 5 bases and J by 6 bases; unmatched bases: 18. Germline V CDR1 and CDR2: SGHVS, FQNEAQ. The CDR3 runs 18 residues. CDR3 coding DNA: TGTGCCAGCAGCCAAAGGGGTCGCGGCGGGAGGCTACGCAATGAGCAGTTCTTC. This gives the protein CASSQRGRGGRLRNEQFF.

This clonotype was detected a few times. The J gene is TRBJ2-1, the V gene TRBV3-1; 7 nucleotides match TRBD2. V gave up 3 bases and J gave up 8 bases; unmatched junction bases: 4. CDR3 length: 13 residues. The germline V gene has CDR1 LGHDT and CDR2 YNNKEL (reference sequence). As DNA, the CDR3 is TGTGCCAGCAGCCAGGGCGGGAGCCATGAGCAGTTCTTC. Encoded protein: CASSQGGSHEQFF.

V and J are TRBV12-3 or TRBV12-4 and TRBJ2-4; tentative D call: TRBD2 (5 bases). The CDR3 has 16 residues. With 1 base removed from V and 2 bases from J, the gap between germline ends came to 12 bases. For the CDR3, the DNA is TGTGCCAGCAGTTTAGACGGGTTCGGGACCAAAAACATTCAGTACTTC. Residues: CASSLDGFGTKNIQYF.

The chain's CDR3 is CASSLLRPGQGFYEQYV. CDR3 DNA: TGTGCCAGCAGCTTACTTCGACCGGGACAGGGGTTCTACGAGCAGTACGTC. V and J are TRBV5-5 and TRBJ2-7; TRBD1 agrees at 10 bases. The junction had 11 bases not matched to a gene; V was cut back by 2 bases and J by 3 bases. Germline V gives CDR1 SGHKS, CDR2 YYEKEE (reference sequence). The CDR3 contains 17 residues.

The chain has TRBV11-2 and TRBJ2-3, with 10 bases identical to TRBD2. The CDR3 totals 18 residues. CDR1 is SGHAT and CDR2 is FQNNGV in the germline V gene. Trimming cost V 1 base and J 1 base; bases outside gene matches: 8. In DNA form, the CDR3 reads TGTGCCAGCAGCTTAGTTGGGGCCGGGACTAGCGGCACAGATACGCAGTATTTT. Encoded protein: CASSLVGAGTSGTDTQYF. Filled out from reference TRBV11-2 and TRBJ2-3, the complete variable domain reads EAGVAQSPRYKIIEKRQSVAFWCNPISGHATLYWYQQILGQGPKLLIQFQNNGVVDDSQLPKDRFSAERLKGVDSTLKIQPAKLEDSAVYLCASSLVGAGTSGTDTQYFGPGTRLTVL.

This clonotype was seen more than once but under ten times. The chain recombines TRBV18 with TRBJ1-4; TRBD1 aligns across 7 bases. The V gene's germline CDR1 is KGHSH and CDR2 LQKENI. The J segment lost 4 bases and the V segment lost 4 bases, leaving 6 bases of the junction unmatched. The CDR3 extends over 15 amino acids. CDR3 loop: CASSLGQADNEKLFF. The CDR3 coding sequence is TGTGCCAGCTCACTAGGACAGGCGGATAATGAAAAACTGTTTTTT.

This clonotype was observed at least ten times. This chain joins TRBV29-1 and TRBJ2-5; a weak D match, TRBD1 (5 bases). The CDR3 totals 12 residues. V lost 6 bases and J 2 bases, leaving 10 bases between the germline ends. The germline V gene has CDR1 SQVTM and CDR2 ANQGSEA. The CDR3 nucleotides are TGCAGCGTACCAGGGTTTCAAGAGACCCAGTACTTC. Translation gives CSVPGFQETQYF.

This chain uses TRBV12-3 or TRBV12-4 with TRBJ2-2; D is possibly TRBD2 (5 bases). This CDR3 has 17 residues. With 4 bases removed from V and 7 bases from J, the gap between germline ends came to 22 bases. CDR3 nucleotide sequence: TGTGCCAGCAGTTCGCGTCGGGGTTCCCCCTCTGGCGGGGAGCTGTTTTTT. Residues: CASSSRRGSPSGGELFF.

In this sample, this clonotype turned up a few times. CDR3: CASRQGVNTEAFF. The CDR3 bases are TGTGCCAGCAGACAGGGGGTGAACACTGAAGCTTTCTTT. The rearrangement links TRBV6-4 to TRBJ1-1; 8 bases are shared with TRBD1. V shed 6 bases and J 0 bases; nucleotides not matched to a gene: 0. The CDR3 has 13 residues. Germline V gene lookup returns CDR1 MRHNA and CDR2 SNTAGT.